Listed below are T cell receptor beta chains from one sample, sequenced in a study of circulating and synovial CD4+ cells in juvenile arthritis. Profiling relied on immunoSEQ multiplex PCR, and the TCRdb table lists in-frame clones only, not all of them. The repertoire consists of 30,000 to 40,000 clones, with roughly 96% occurring once and the leading ten covering about 0.66%. The source material was CD4+ T cells from blood. These receptors all stem from a human donor with juvenile idiopathic arthritis. The CDR3 runs from the conserved cysteine through the conserved F or W. A D gene is named only where the DNA matches it firmly. Clone size, where shown, is once, few, many, or a class for clones that have expanded.

size,length,D,V,J,CDR3,DNA
.,16,.,TRBV5-5,TRBJ2-7,CASSLRGPGGEWEQYF,TGTGCCAGCAGCTTGAGGGGTCCGGGGGGCGAGTGGGAGCAGTACTTC
.,14,TRBD1,TRBV6-4,TRBJ1-5,CASSATLTGQPQHF,TGTGCCAGCAGCGCTACCCTGACAGGGCAGCCCCAGCATTTT
.,20,TRBD2,TRBV4-3,TRBJ2-3,CASSQRGWGLAGGRTDTQYF,TGCGCCAGCAGCCAACGGGGATGGGGACTAGCGGGGGGACGCACAGATACGCAGTATTTT
.,15,.,TRBV19,TRBJ2-5,CASSIGAGYQETQYF,TGTGCCAGTAGTATTGGGGCGGGATATCAAGAGACCCAGTACTTC
.,16,TRBD1,TRBV7-9,TRBJ2-7,CASSFIHGQGAYEQYF,TGTGCCAGCAGCTTTATCCACGGACAGGGCGCCTACGAGCAGTACTTC
.,13,.,TRBV19,TRBJ1-2,CASSVTANYGYTF,TGTGCCAGTAGTGTCACAGCAAACTATGGCTACACCTTC
.,14,.,TRBV4-3,TRBJ1-2,CASSQDTFNYGYTF,TGCGCCAGCAGCCAGGACACTTTCAACTATGGCTACACCTTC
few,14,.,TRBV2,TRBJ2-2,CASGSGANTGELFF,TGTGCCAGCGGTTCCGGGGCGAACACCGGGGAGCTGTTTTTT
.,16,.,TRBV9,TRBJ2-5,CASSVGVGRGEETQYF,TGTGCCAGCAGCGTAGGGGTTGGCAGGGGGGAAGAGACCCAGTACTTC
.,19,.,TRBV14,TRBJ2-3,CASSQVWATPSWSTDTQYF,TGTGCCAGCAGCCAAGTCTGGGCTACACCCAGTTGGAGCACAGATACGCAGTATTTT
.,15,.,TRBV7-8,TRBJ2-5,CASSLVPGNQETQYF,TGTGCCAGCAGCTTAGTTCCCGGTAACCAAGAGACCCAGTACTTC
.,18,TRBD2,TRBV7-2,TRBJ2-7,CASSLDGTSGVLVYEQYF,TGTGCCAGCAGCTTAGATGGGACTAGCGGGGTTTTAGTCTACGAGCAGTACTTC
once,14,.,TRBV11-2,TRBJ1-2,CASSSRGGHYGYTF,TGTGCCAGCAGCTCCCGAGGAGGACACTATGGCTACACCTTC
few,15,.,TRBV4-1,TRBJ1-4,CASSQVGGGGEKLFF,TGCGCCAGCAGCCAAGTTGGGGGGGGAGGTGAAAAACTGTTTTTT
once,15,TRBD1,TRBV18,TRBJ2-7,CASSPRGQARYEQYF,TGTGCCAGCTCACCCAGGGGACAGGCCCGCTACGAGCAGTACTTC
.,15,.,TRBV5-1,TRBJ2-2,CASSLGGANTGELFF,TGCGCCAGCAGCTTGGGCGGCGCGAACACCGGGGAGCTGTTTTTT
.,15,TRBD2,TRBV7-2,TRBJ2-7,CASSGLARGSSEQYF,TGTGCCAGCAGTGGACTAGCGCGAGGGTCTTCCGAGCAGTACTTC
.,11,.,TRBV19,TRBJ2-3,CATRGGDTQYF,TGTGCCACCAGAGGGGGAGATACGCAGTATTTT
.,14,.,TRBV9,TRBJ2-2,CASSPRTAPGELFF,TGTGCCAGCAGCCCCCGGACAGCTCCCGGGGAGCTGTTTTTT
.,17,TRBD1,TRBV14,TRBJ2-2,CASSQAVAGGNTGELFF,TGTGCCAGCAGCCAAGCGGTGGCAGGGGGGAACACCGGGGAGCTGTTTTTT
.,14,TRBD1,TRBV4-1,TRBJ1-1,CASSQERTGGRAFF,TGCGCCAGCAGCCAGGAACGGACAGGGGGCAGGGCTTTCTTT
.,18,TRBD2,TRBV11-2,TRBJ2-7,CASSFIRTSGGVPYEQYF,TGTGCCAGCAGCTTCATTAGGACTAGCGGGGGGGTACCCTACGAGCAGTACTTC
.,13,.,TRBV18,TRBJ1-1,CASSPPSNTEAFF,TGTGCCAGCTCACCCCCCTCGAACACTGAAGCTTTCTTT
.,13,.,TRBV7-2,TRBJ1-2,CASSPLRDYGYTF,TGTGCCAGCAGCCCTCTTCGGGACTATGGCTACACCTTC
.,16,.,TRBV19,TRBJ2-1,CASSIRKIDGYNEQFF,TGTGCCAGTAGTATTCGGAAAATCGACGGGTACAATGAGCAGTTCTTC
.,18,.,TRBV28,TRBJ1-5,CASSLSGMVSGSNQPQHF,TGTGCCAGCAGTTTATCCGGTATGGTTAGTGGTAGCAATCAGCCCCAGCATTTT
.,12,.,TRBV27,TRBJ1-2,CASSPEGRGYTF,TGTGCCAGCAGCCCGGAGGGGCGCGGCTACACCTTC
.,14,TRBD2,TRBV27,TRBJ2-7,CASSPEVAGVEQYF,TGTGCCAGCAGCCCCGAGGTAGCGGGAGTTGAGCAGTACTTC
.,15,TRBD1,TRBV4-3,TRBJ1-1,CASSLTGQTNTEAFF,TGCGCCAGCAGCCTAACGGGACAGACAAACACTGAAGCTTTCTTT
.,18,.,TRBV21-1,TRBJ1-5,CASSKGSVLGSGNQPQHF,TGTGCCAGCAGCAAAGGATCGGTTTTAGGGAGCGGCAATCAGCCCCAGCATTTT
.,15,TRBD2,TRBV15,TRBJ2-3,CATSRDVGSGLTQYF,TGTGCCACCAGCAGAGATGTAGGTAGCGGGTTGACGCAGTATTTT
once,16,TRBD2,TRBV7-2,TRBJ2-3,CASSSKRGFGTDTQYF,TGTGCCAGCAGCTCCAAGCGGGGGTTCGGCACAGATACGCAGTATTTT
.,16,.,TRBV10-2,TRBJ2-3,CASSEPWGFSTDTQYF,TGCGCCAGCAGTGAACCGTGGGGCTTTAGCACAGATACGCAGTATTTT
.,13,.,TRBV27,TRBJ1-2,CASRGSGGYGYTF,TGTGCCAGCAGGGGGAGTGGAGGATATGGCTACACCTTC
once,15,TRBD2,TRBV2,TRBJ2-1,CASSALELAGNEQFF,TGTGCCAGCAGTGCATTGGAACTAGCGGGAAATGAGCAGTTCTTC
.,15,.,TRBV5-1,TRBJ2-3,CASQRASEITDTQYF,TGCGCCAGCCAAAGAGCTAGCGAGATCACAGATACGCAGTATTTT
.,16,TRBD2,TRBV7-7,TRBJ2-2,CASSHKSGVNTGELFF,TGTGCCAGCAGCCATAAGAGCGGGGTTAACACCGGGGAGCTGTTTTTT
.,14,.,TRBV5-4,TRBJ1-4,CASSLSATNEKLFF,TGTGCCAGCAGCTTGTCGGCAACTAATGAAAAACTGTTTTTT
.,20,TRBD1,TRBV5-1,TRBJ1-1,CASSLRSGTGQVNVNTEAFF,TGCGCCAGCAGCTTGCGGTCCGGGACAGGGCAGGTTAACGTGAACACTGAAGCTTTCTTT
.,15,.,TRBV7-2,TRBJ1-1,CASSPTGHPNTEAFF,TGTGCCAGCAGCCCAACGGGACACCCCAACACTGAAGCTTTCTTT
.,17,.,TRBV19,TRBJ1-2,CASSIRSGTSGLIGYTF,TGTGCCAGTAGTATTCGGTCAGGGACGAGCGGGTTGATTGGCTACACCTTC
.,17,.,TRBV14,TRBJ1-2,CASSQGTLEGMLGGYTF,TGTGCCAGCAGCCAAGGAACCTTGGAGGGGATGCTCGGCGGCTACACCTTC
.,18,TRBD1,TRBV29-1,TRBJ1-2,CSVPLGSGQGAASYGYTF,TGCAGCGTCCCCCTGGGAAGTGGACAGGGGGCGGCTAGCTATGGCTACACCTTC
.,16,TRBD1,TRBV7-8,TRBJ2-1,CASSLVSGGIYNEQFF,TGTGCCAGCAGCTTAGTCTCAGGGGGCATTTACAATGAGCAGTTCTTC
once,16,TRBD1,TRBV7-2,TRBJ1-5,CASSLERTGGNQPQHF,TGTGCCAGCAGCTTAGAAAGGACAGGGGGCAATCAGCCCCAGCATTTT
.,14,TRBD1,TRBV19,TRBJ2-2,CASQRDRGTGELFF,TGTGCCAGTCAGAGGGACAGGGGGACCGGGGAGCTGTTTTTT
.,15,TRBD1,TRBV7-8,TRBJ2-7,CASSHRDRGPYEQYF,TGTGCCAGCAGCCACCGGGACAGAGGTCCCTACGAGCAGTACTTC
.,16,TRBD2,TRBV28,TRBJ2-7,CASSLRVSSGRGGQYF,TGTGCCAGCAGTTTAAGAGTTTCCAGCGGGAGGGGCGGGCAGTACTTC
.,15,.,TRBV6-5,TRBJ2-7,CASSLGGQRSYEQYF,TGTGCCAGCAGCCTCGGGGGGCAAAGGTCCTACGAGCAGTACTTC
.,15,.,TRBV5-4,TRBJ1-4,CASTEGGSKNEKLFF,TGTGCCAGCACAGAGGGAGGCAGCAAGAATGAAAAACTGTTTTTT
.,12,.,TRBV5-6,TRBJ2-3,CAGPERTDTQYF,TGTGCCGGCCCGGAGCGCACAGATACGCAGTATTTT
.,15,.,TRBV30,TRBJ2-7,CAWSVHASAAYEQYF,TGTGCCTGGAGTGTACATGCTAGCGCCGCCTACGAGCAGTACTTC
.,14,.,TRBV7-2,TRBJ1-5,CASSSSEGLQPQHF,TGTGCCAGCAGCTCGAGTGAGGGTCTACAGCCCCAGCATTTT
.,15,TRBD1,TRBV4-2,TRBJ2-7,CASSQDRSPTYEQYF,TGTGCCAGCAGCCAGGACAGGTCTCCTACCTACGAGCAGTACTTC
.,20,TRBD2,TRBV30,TRBJ2-2,CAWIKPPPGLAGVNPGELFF,TGTGCCTGGATCAAACCCCCCCCGGGACTAGCGGGAGTAAACCCCGGGGAGCTGTTTTTT